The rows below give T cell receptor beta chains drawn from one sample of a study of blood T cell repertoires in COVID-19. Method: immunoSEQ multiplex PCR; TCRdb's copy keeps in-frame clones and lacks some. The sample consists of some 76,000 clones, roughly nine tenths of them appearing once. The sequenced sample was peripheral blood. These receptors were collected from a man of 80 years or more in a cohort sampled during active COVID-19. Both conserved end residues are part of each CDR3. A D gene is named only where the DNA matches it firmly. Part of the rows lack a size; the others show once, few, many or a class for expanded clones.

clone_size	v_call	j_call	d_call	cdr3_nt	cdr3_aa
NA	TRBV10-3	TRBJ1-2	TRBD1	TGTGCCATCGGGAACCGACAGGGGAGGGGATATGGCTACACCTTC	CAIGNRQGRGYGYTF
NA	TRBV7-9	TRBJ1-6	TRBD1	TGTGCCAGCAGCTCGGGACAGGGACCCTCACCCCTCCACTTT	CASSSGQGPSPLHF
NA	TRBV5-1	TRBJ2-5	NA	TGCGCCAGCAGCCAAGGGGAACTATACCAAGAGACCCAGTACTTC	CASSQGELYQETQYF
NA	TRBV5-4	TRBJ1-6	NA	TGTGCCAGCAGCTTGGGCGGGACGGAGAATTCACCCCTCCACTTT	CASSLGGTENSPLHF
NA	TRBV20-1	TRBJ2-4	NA	TGCAGTGCTAGTCTGCGAGGACAGAAAATAGCCAAAAACATTCAGTACTTC	CSASLRGQKIAKNIQYF
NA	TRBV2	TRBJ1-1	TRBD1	TGTGCCAGCAGGGGGACAGGGAACACTGAAGCTTTCTTT	CASRGTGNTEAFF
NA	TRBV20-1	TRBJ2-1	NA	TGCAGTGCTAGTGAGGACGTGGGGGCTGAGCAGTTCTTC	CSASEDVGAEQFF
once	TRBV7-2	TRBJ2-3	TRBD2	TGTGCCAGCAGCTTTAGCGGGGGCACAGATACGCAGTATTTT	CASSFSGGTDTQYF
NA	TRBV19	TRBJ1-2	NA	TGTGCCAGTTCCCGGAGGATCGGCTATGGCTACACCTTC	CASSRRIGYGYTF
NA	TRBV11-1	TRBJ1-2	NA	TGTGCCAGCAGCTTAGTGGCAGGTTCTGGCTACACCTTC	CASSLVAGSGYTF
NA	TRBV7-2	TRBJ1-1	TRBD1	TGTGCCAGCAGCTTAGCGTGGGGACAGAGTGAAGCTTTCTTT	CASSLAWGQSEAFF
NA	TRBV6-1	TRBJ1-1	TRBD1	TGTGCCAGCAGTAAAGCCGGGACAGGGGGCGGGAACACTGAAGCTTTCTTT	CASSKAGTGGGNTEAFF
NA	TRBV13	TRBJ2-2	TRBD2	TGTGCCAGCAGCTTAGGACTAGCGGGGAAAAACACCGGGGAGCTGTTTTTT	CASSLGLAGKNTGELFF
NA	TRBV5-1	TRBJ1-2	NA	TGCGCCAGCAGCCCTGGGGGGTATGGCTACACCTTC	CASSPGGYGYTF
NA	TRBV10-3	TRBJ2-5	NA	TGTGCCATCAGTGAGTCAGGAGGGTTTGAGGAGACCCAGTACTTC	CAISESGGFEETQYF
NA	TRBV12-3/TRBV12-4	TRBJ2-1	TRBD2	TGTGCCAGCAGGTTAGCGGGGGGCAATGAGCAGTTCTTC	CASRLAGGNEQFF
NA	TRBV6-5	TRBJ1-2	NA	TGTGCCAGCAGTTACGTCCGGGGATCTAACTATGGCTACACCTTC	CASSYVRGSNYGYTF
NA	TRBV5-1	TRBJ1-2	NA	TGCGCCAGCAGCTTCCTGGAGGGCGAGGGAAACTATGGCTACACCTTC	CASSFLEGEGNYGYTF
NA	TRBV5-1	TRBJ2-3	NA	TGCGCCAGCAGACGCGGGTTATCCGCAGATACGCAGTATTTT	CASRRGLSADTQYF
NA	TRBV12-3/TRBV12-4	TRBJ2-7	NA	TGTGCCAGCAGTTCCCCTGACTGGCATTGGTACTTC	CASSSPDWHWYF
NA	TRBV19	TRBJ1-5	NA	TGTGCCAGTAGTATTCCTCCCCCTAGCAATCAGCCCCAGCATTTT	CASSIPPPSNQPQHF
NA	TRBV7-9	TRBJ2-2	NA	TGTGCCAGCAGCTTAGCGGCGAGGGACACCGGGGAGCTGTTTTTT	CASSLAARDTGELFF
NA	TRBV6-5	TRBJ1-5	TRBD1	TGTGCCAGCAGGACGACAGGGGATTATCAGCCCCAGCATTTT	CASRTTGDYQPQHF
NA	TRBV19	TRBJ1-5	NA	TGTGCCAGTACGGAGGGAGATCACAATCAGCCCCAGCATTTT	CASTEGDHNQPQHF
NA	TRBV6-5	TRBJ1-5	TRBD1	TGTGCCAGCAGTAAAAAGACAGGGGGCCACCAGCCCCAGCATTTT	CASSKKTGGHQPQHF
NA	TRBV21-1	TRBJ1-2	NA	TGTGCCAGCAGCAAGGGGGGGCTAAACTATGGCTACACCTTC	CASSKGGLNYGYTF
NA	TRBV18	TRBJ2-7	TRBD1	TGTGCCAGCTCACCTACAGGGGTGGACGAGCAGTACTTC	CASSPTGVDEQYF
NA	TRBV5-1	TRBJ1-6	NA	TGCGCCAGCAGCTTGAGTCCGGAGTCTAATTCACCCCTCCACTTT	CASSLSPESNSPLHF
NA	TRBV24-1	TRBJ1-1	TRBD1	TGTGCCACCAGTGTTTCAGGACAGGGCAAAGCTTTCTTT	CATSVSGQGKAFF
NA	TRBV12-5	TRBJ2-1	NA	TGTGCTAGTGGTTTCCGGGGGTCAAATGAGCAGTTCTTC	CASGFRGSNEQFF
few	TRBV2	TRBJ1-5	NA	TGTGCCAGCAGTGCGCAGGGGTTGGGCGATCAGCCCCAGCATTTT	CASSAQGLGDQPQHF
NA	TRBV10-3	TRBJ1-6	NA	TGTGCCATCAGTGATCTCCAGGGATCGAATTCACCCCTCCACTTT	CAISDLQGSNSPLHF
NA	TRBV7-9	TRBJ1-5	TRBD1	TGTGCCAGCAGCTTAACCGGGACAGGGATATTTATGCATCAGCCCCAGCATTTT	CASSLTGTGIFMHQPQHF
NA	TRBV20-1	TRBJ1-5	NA	TGCAGTGCTAGTTTAGGACAGCCCAATAGCAATCAGCCCCAGCATTTT	CSASLGQPNSNQPQHF
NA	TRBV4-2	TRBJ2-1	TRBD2	TGTGCCAGCAGCCAAGTGACTAGCGGGGCTGAGCAGTTCTTC	CASSQVTSGAEQFF
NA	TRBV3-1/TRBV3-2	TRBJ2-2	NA	TGTGCCAGCAGCCAACAGGTTAATGCCGGGGAGCTGTTTTTT	CASSQQVNAGELFF
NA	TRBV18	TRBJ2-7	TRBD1	TGTGCCAGCTCACCCGGGACAGGGAGGGAGCAGTACTTC	CASSPGTGREQYF
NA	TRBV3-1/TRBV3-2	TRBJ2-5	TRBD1	TGTGCCAGCAGCCGCGGGACAGGGCTTCCGAAAGAGACCCAGTACTTC	CASSRGTGLPKETQYF
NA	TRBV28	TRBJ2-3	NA	TGTGCCAGCAGTTCCTCGGGGGGCATCACAGATACGCAGTATTTT	CASSSSGGITDTQYF
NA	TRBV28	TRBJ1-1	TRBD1	TGTGCCAGCACCCCACAGGGGATGAACACTGAAGCTTTCTTT	CASTPQGMNTEAFF
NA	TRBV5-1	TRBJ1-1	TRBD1	TGCGCCAGCAGCTACACAGGGGGCAACACTGAAGCTTTCTTT	CASSYTGGNTEAFF
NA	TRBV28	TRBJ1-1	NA	TGTGCCAGCAGTTCCGGTGGGGGGGTGAACACTGAAGCTTTCTTT	CASSSGGGVNTEAFF
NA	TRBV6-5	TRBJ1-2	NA	TGTGCCAGCAGTTACGAGGGTGATCTCTATGGCTACACCTTC	CASSYEGDLYGYTF
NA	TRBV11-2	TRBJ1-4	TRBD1	TGTGCCAGCAGCTTTGCGGGGACAGGGGGTGAAAAACTGTTTTTT	CASSFAGTGGEKLFF
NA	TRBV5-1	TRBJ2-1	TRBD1	TGCGCCAGCAGTCAGGACAGGGCGGAATTGAATGAGCAGTTCTTC	CASSQDRAELNEQFF
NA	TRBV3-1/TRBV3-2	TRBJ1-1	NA	TGTGCCAGCAGAAATAAGGGAGCGAACACTGAAGCTTTCTTT	CASRNKGANTEAFF
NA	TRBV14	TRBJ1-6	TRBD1	TGTGCCAGCAGCCGCTGGCCCGGGACAGGAGAACCCCTCCACTTT	CASSRWPGTGEPLHF
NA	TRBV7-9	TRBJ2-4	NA	TGTGCCAGCAGCCAGGTTCCCGGGGTAGCCAAAAACATTCAGTACTTC	CASSQVPGVAKNIQYF
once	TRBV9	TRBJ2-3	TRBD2	TGTGCCAGCAGCGAGGGTCTAGCGGGGGGAGTGGATACGCAGTATTTT	CASSEGLAGGVDTQYF
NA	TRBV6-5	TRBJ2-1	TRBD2	TGTGCCAGCATCCCTAGCGGGGGGGGCAATGAGCAGTTCTTC	CASIPSGGGNEQFF